This TCR beta chain stems from a study of glioma-infiltrating T cells. Study as a whole: Samples included WHO grade II oligodendrogliomas or astrocytomas and initial-diagnosis grade IV glioblastomas. Sequencing aimed for 4.5- to 10-fold coverage of about 920,000 peripheral T cells.

Using RNA template, CDR3s of TCR alpha and beta were amplified with iRepertoire arm-PCR. MiXCR, applied by TCRdb to the multiplex PCR reads, yields one record per CDR3 protein. Of around 350,000 distinct CDR3 sequences detected, 41% appear once; the ten largest clones hold around 12%. CDR1 is MDHEN, CDR2 SYDVKM, per germline. The CDR3 has 13 amino acids. Trimming removed 10 bases from V and 3 bases from J, with 16 bases in between. This clonotype showed up just a few times. This TCR was recovered from a human donor with low-grade glioma or glioblastoma, undergoing nonglioma brain surgery, or in good health (not recorded which). V is TRBV28 and J is TRBJ2-7; maybe TRBD2 (6 bases). The sample taken for sequencing was glioma tissue, nonneoplastic brain tissue, or PBMCs (not recorded which). The CDR3 bases are TGTGCCACCGATAGCGGAACAAACTACGAGCAGTACTTC. Protein product: CATDSGTNYEQYF.